These 30 T cell receptor beta chains originate from one sample sequenced in a study of shared clonotypes between healthy human individuals (dated by TCRdb to about 2020). The method behind the library was the immunoSEQ multiplex PCR assay. TCRdb obtained this table from immuneACCESS and retained in-frame rearrangements with V and J assigned. These tables miss some clones; where compared with another copy, unresolved V genes account for less than half of the shortfall, and the remainder is unexplained. Counted in this sample were 550,000 to 800,000 clones; 90% of them appeared once. In total, the top ten clones hold less than 40% of the sample. Sequenced sample: memory CD8+ T cells from PBMCs. The cell subset or site label of this sample denotes: CD45RO+ cells pooled with CCR7-negative TemRA cells. The receptors originated from a man aged 18 to 30 in good health. Some clones in this sample may be carry-over from other donors' samples.

The rearrangement links TRBV29-1 to TRBJ2-5; perhaps D is TRBD1 or TRBD2 (6 bases each). The CDR3 is 15 amino acids. The V and J ends lost 3 bases and 5 bases respectively, with 19 bases between them. Germline V gene lookup returns CDR1 SQVTM and CDR2 ANQGSEA. The DNA of the CDR3 is TGCAGCGTTGATTTCCGGGGGACACTTGGGGAGACCCAGTACTTC. Residues: CSVDFRGTLGETQYF.

The J gene is TRBJ1-1, the V gene TRBV10-1, with 9 bases lining up with TRBD1. CDR1 is WNHNN, CDR2 SYGVQD, per germline (reference sequence). J was trimmed by 1 base and V by 4 bases; bases with no gene match: 10. There are 17 residues in the CDR3. The CDR3 DNA reads TGCGCCAGCAGTGCAGAGCTCTTGGACAGGGGGAACACTGAAGCTTTCTTT. Protein sequence: CASSAELLDRGNTEAFF.

This clone was recorded once. J is TRBJ2-3 and V is TRBV5-6; 7 bases align to TRBD2. The V gene end was trimmed by 7 bases and the J gene end by 1 base; junction bases not matched to a gene: 9. Germline CDR1 and CDR2: SGHDT and YYEEEE. The CDR3 spans 15 residues. The CDR3 spells CASRGASGRTDTQYF. The CDR3 nucleotides are TGTGCCAGCCGCGGGGCTAGCGGTCGCACAGATACGCAGTATTTT.

This clone has a single count. V usage is TRBV15 and J usage is TRBJ2-7; D may be TRBD1 (5 bases). Germline loops: CDR1 LNHNV, CDR2 YYDKDF (reference sequence). The CDR3 has 12 amino acids. The germline V and J ends were trimmed by 11 bases and 6 bases, with 17 bases remaining between them. CDR3 amino acids: CADWAGPIEQYF. The CDR3 region has the DNA TGTGCCGACTGGGCAGGGCCGATCGAGCAGTACTTC.

The chain couples TRBV9 to TRBJ2-2, with D perhaps matching TRBD2 (6 bases). This CDR3 has 16 residues. Germline CDR1 is SGDLS and CDR2 is YYNGEE. V was trimmed by 0 bases and J by 1 base, leaving 10 bases between them. The CDR3 spells CASSVVGGENTGELFF. For the CDR3, the DNA is TGTGCCAGCAGCGTAGTAGGCGGGGAGAACACCGGGGAGCTGTTTTTT.

This chain connects TRBV4-1 to TRBJ2-5; 10 bases fit TRBD2. Near its end, the DNA agrees better with TRBJ2-7, so the J call may be wrong. The CDR3 extends over 15 amino acids. In germline, CDR1 is MGHRA, CDR2 YSYEKL. In DNA form, the CDR3 reads TGCGCCAGCAGCCATTCTAGCGGGAGCCCCTACGAGCAGTACTTC. It is translated as CASSHSSGSPYEQYF.

CDR3 in amino acids: CASSSDRDTPWVGIAFF. In nucleotides, the CDR3 is TGTGCCAGCAGCTCCGACCGGGACACGCCATGGGTGGGTATCGCTTTCTTT. The chain employs TRBV9 and TRBJ1-1, with D possibly TRBD1 on 6 matching bases. Germline V CDR1 and CDR2: SGDLS, YYNGEE. V was clipped by 4 bases and J by 11 bases, with 30 bases between them. There are 17 residues in the CDR3.

CDR3 region: CSAREEGEQFF. The DNA for the CDR3 is TGCAGTGCTAGAGAGGAGGGTGAGCAGTTCTTC. This chain links TRBV20-1 with TRBJ2-1; weak D call: TRBD2 (6 bases). The CDR3 covers 11 residues. Germline CDR1 reads DFQATT; CDR2 reads SNEGSKA (reference sequence). The ends were cut back, 0 bases at V and 9 bases at J, with 6 bases in the middle.

The rearrangement uses TRBV7-7 and TRBJ2-7, with a tentative D call TRBD2 (5 bases). Germline V gene sequence: CDR1 SSHAT, CDR2 FNYEAQ (reference sequence). The CDR3 is 13 residues long. The germline V and J ends were trimmed by 6 bases and 5 bases, with 14 bases remaining between them. CDR3 in DNA: TGTGCCAGCAGTGCCGATAGGGAGAACGAGCAGTACTTC. Translated: CASSADRENEQYF.

The rearrangement links TRBV28 to TRBJ1-2; no clear D gene. Looked up from germline, CDR1 is MDHEN and CDR2 is SYDVKM. V was pared by 7 bases and J by 5 bases, with 14 bases between. The CDR3 is 13 residues long. The CDR3 region has the DNA TGTGCCAGCAACCAGTTGGAGGAATATGGCTACACCTTC. Translation: CASNQLEEYGYTF.

The chain has TRBV21-1 and TRBJ2-1; TRBD1, as called in the table, went unchecked against the DNA. TRBV21-1 has pseudogene status. The CDR3 sequence is 15 residues long. The CDR3 sequence: CASRYRDRGCDEQFF. In nucleotides, the CDR3 is TGTGCCAGCAGGTACCGGGACAGGGGATGCGATGAGCAGTTCTTC.

The chain recombines TRBV7-9 with TRBJ2-1; 8 nucleotides agree with TRBD2. The germline gives CDR1 SEHNR, CDR2 FQNEAQ (reference sequence). With V trimmed by 4 bases and J by 7 bases, 6 bases remained unmatched. This CDR3 is built from 14 residues. In DNA, the CDR3 is TGTGCCAGCAGCTCTCCGGGACTAGTAAATGAGCAGTTCTTC. This gives the protein CASSSPGLVNEQFF.

The rearrangement uses TRBV10-2 and TRBJ1-5, with 8 bases matching TRBD1. The CDR3 covers 13 residues. Germline lookup yields CDR1 WSHSY and CDR2 SAAADI. V was clipped by 8 bases and J by 6 bases; unmatched bases: 6. CDR3 in amino acids: CASSGGWGQPQHF. The DNA of the CDR3 is TGCGCCAGCTCAGGGGGCTGGGGTCAGCCCCAGCATTTT.

This clone was recorded once. The chain couples TRBV7-9 to TRBJ2-7; D tentatively fits TRBD1 or TRBD2 (5 bases each). With 4 bases removed from V and 0 bases from J, the gap between germline ends came to 13 bases. Germline V gene data show CDR1 as SEHNR and CDR2 as FQNEAQ (reference sequence). The CDR3 is made up of 15 amino acids. The CDR3: CASSYAGTDSYEQYF. As DNA, the CDR3 is TGTGCCAGCAGCTACGCCGGGACGGACTCCTACGAGCAGTACTTC.

The rearrangement joins TRBV27 to TRBJ2-3; maybe TRBD1 (6 bases). The CDR3 has 15 residues. V lost 4 bases and J lost 5, with 16 bases in between. Germline V gene lookup returns CDR1 MNHEY and CDR2 SMNVEV (reference sequence). CDR3 amino acids: CASSYLQGQIDTQYF. CDR3 nucleotide sequence: TGTGCCAGCAGTTATCTCCAGGGGCAAATAGATACGCAGTATTTT.

J is TRBJ2-7 and V is TRBV28; 11 nucleotides match TRBD1. Germline-derived CDR1 and CDR2 are MDHEN and SYDVKM. V lost 3 bases to trimming and J lost 6 bases; unmatched junction nucleotides: 13. The CDR3 totals 17 residues. The CDR3 region has the DNA TGTGCCAGCAGTTTGATTTTTAGGGACAGGGGGGGGCCCGAGCAGTACTTC. It codes for CASSLIFRDRGGPEQYF.

This clone appeared a few times. The chain joins TRBV29-1 to TRBJ1-1, with D maybe TRBD1 (6 bases). Germline V lookup: CDR1 SQVTM, CDR2 ANQGSEA. This CDR3 region has 14 residues. The V and J ends lost 0 bases and 2 bases respectively, with 10 bases between them. The CDR3 sequence: CSVEEGAGNTEAFF. The CDR3 DNA follows: TGCAGCGTTGAAGAGGGGGCAGGAAACACTGAAGCTTTCTTT. Based on the CDR3 plus reference TRBV29-1 and TRBJ1-1, the full variable domain is SAVISQKPSRDICQRGTSLTIQCQVDSQVTMMFWYRQQPGQSLTLIATANQGSEATYESGFVIDKFPISRPNLTFSTLTVSNMSPEDSSIYLCSVEEGAGNTEAFFGQGTRLTVV.

This clone was seen just once. This chain links TRBV7-9 with TRBJ1-2; tentative D call: TRBD1 (6 bases). The CDR3 has 14 residues. V lost 4 bases and J 2 bases, leaving 11 bases between the germline ends. CDR1 is SEHNR, CDR2 FQNEAQ, per germline (reference sequence). In DNA, the CDR3 is TGTGCCAGCAGCTCTCAGGACAGCAACTATGGCTACACCTTC. It specifies CASSSQDSNYGYTF.

The chain is built from TRBV19 and TRBJ2-7, with 13 bases that match TRBD2. The V and J ends lost 10 bases and 5 bases, in that order; junction bases with no gene match: 11. The CDR3 has 15 residues. CDR1 is LNHDA and CDR2 is SQIVND in the germline V gene (reference sequence). CDR3 bases: TGTGCCACGAAGCTCCGGACTAGCGGGAGTGACGAGCAGTACTTC. It is translated as CATKLRTSGSDEQYF.

This rearrangement joins TRBV7-9 to TRBJ1-3; TRBD1 aligns across 7 bases. CDR3 size: 14 residues. Looked up from germline, CDR1 is SEHNR and CDR2 is FQNEAQ (reference sequence). The trim removed 5 bases at V and 1 base at J, leaving 2 bases unmatched. CDR3 DNA: TGTGCCAGCAGCGACAGGGTTTCTGGAAACACCATATATTTT. As protein: CASSDRVSGNTIYF. Looking up the rest from reference TRBV7-9 and TRBJ1-3 gives the full variable domain: DTGVSQNPRHKITKRGQNVTFRCDPISEHNRLYWYRQTLGQGPEFLTYFQNEAQLEKSRLLSDRFSAERPKGSFSTLEIQRTEQGDSAMYLCASSDRVSGNTIYFGEGSWLTVV.

This chain links TRBV6-4 with TRBJ2-7, with 7 bases fitting TRBD2. Germline-derived CDR1 and CDR2 are MRHNA and SNTAGT. J lost 5 bases, V lost 3 bases, and 4 bases had no gene match. CDR3 size: 13 residues. CDR3 residues: CASSEGEGNEQYF. Here the CDR3 DNA reads TGTGCCAGCAGTGAGGGGGAGGGCAACGAGCAGTACTTC.

Only a few counts were recorded for this clone. The chain uses TRBV6-5 and TRBJ1-2, with D perhaps matching TRBD1 (5 bases). Trimming removed 5 bases at V and 4 bases at J, with 11 bases between. The CDR3 sequence is 13 residues long. Germline CDR1 is MNHEY and CDR2 is SVGAGI. CDR3 nucleotides: TGTGCCAGCAGTGAAGGGGAGGGCTATGGCTACACCTTC. Translation gives CASSEGEGYGYTF.

This sequence joins TRBV13 and TRBJ2-1, with D possibly called TRBD1 or TRBD2 (5 bases each). The germline CDR1 and CDR2 sequences are PRHDT and FYEKMQ (reference sequence). The CDR3 extends over 15 amino acids. V lost 5 bases and J 7 bases, leaving 18 bases between the germline ends. The CDR3: CASSDRDQGTNEQFF. As DNA, the CDR3 is TGTGCCAGCAGCGACCGGGACCAGGGTACTAATGAGCAGTTCTTC.

This chain connects TRBV27 to TRBJ1-2, with D possibly TRBD1 on 5 matching bases. The germline V and J ends were trimmed by 5 bases and 8 bases, with 12 bases remaining between them. The CDR3 is 12 residues long. The germline CDR1 and CDR2 sequences are MNHEY and SMNVEV (reference sequence). CDR3 coding DNA: TGTGCCAGCAGTCCAGGGACCCTCGGCTACACCTTC. Its protein product is CASSPGTLGYTF.

This chain links TRBV10-1 with TRBJ2-7; 11 bases line up with TRBD1. Germline V lookup: CDR1 WNHNN, CDR2 SYGVQD (reference sequence). Trimming removed 0 bases from V and 4 bases from J; junction bases left unmatched: 11. This CDR3 contains 18 residues. Here the CDR3 DNA reads TGCGCCAGCAGTGAGTCGAGACTTGGGACAGGGGGTATTTACGAGCAGTACTTC. It encodes CASSESRLGTGGIYEQYF.

Here the CDR3 DNA reads TGTGCCAGCAGCTTAGTGGTAGGAGTACTCGAGCAGTACTTC. It translates to CASSLVVGVLEQYF. The V gene is TRBV11-2, the J gene TRBJ2-7; no firm D call. The V gene lost 1 base and the J gene lost 6 bases, with 13 bases spanning the gap. CDR3 length: 14 residues. Germline CDR1 and CDR2: SGHAT and FQNNGV.

The chain employs TRBV7-9 and TRBJ2-7, with TRBD1 matching 9 bases. CDR1 SEHNR and CDR2 FQNEAQ come from the germline V gene (reference sequence). This CDR3 contains 15 residues. With V trimmed by 3 bases and J by 3 bases, 6 bases remained unmatched. Here the CDR3 DNA reads TGTGCCAGCAGCTTGGGAGGGACAGGGAGCTACGAGCAGTACTTC. Amino acid sequence: CASSLGGTGSYEQYF. Drawing the rest from reference TRBV7-9 and TRBJ2-7, the complete variable domain is DTGVSQNPRHKITKRGQNVTFRCDPISEHNRLYWYRQTLGQGPEFLTYFQNEAQLEKSRLLSDRFSAERPKGSFSTLEIQRTEQGDSAMYLCASSLGGTGSYEQYFGPGTRLTVT.

The sample holds one count of this clone. The V call is TRBV18, the J call TRBJ2-7; tentatively, D is TRBD2 (7 bases). This CDR3 has 13 amino acids. Trimming stripped 0 bases from V and 6 bases from J, with 9 bases between. Germline V gives CDR1 KGHSH, CDR2 LQKENI. CDR3 nucleotides: TGTGCCAGCTCACCACCGGGGGGGCTCGAGCAGTACTTC. Its translation is CASSPPGGLEQYF.

In the case of this clone: Other DNA sequences of this sample code for an identical CDR3. The V gene is TRBV28, the J gene TRBJ1-5; D uncertain. This CDR3 contains 13 residues. Germline-derived CDR1 and CDR2 are MDHEN and SYDVKM. V lost 6 bases and J 6 bases, leaving 12 bases between the germline ends. The CDR3, as DNA: TGTGCCAGCAGCCTTGGAGGGATTCAGCCCCAGCATTTT. This encodes CASSLGGIQPQHF.

This clone came up a few times. V is TRBV7-9 and J is TRBJ2-7; D is unclear. CDR1 is SEHNR, CDR2 FQNEAQ, per germline (reference sequence). The CDR3 contains 12 residues. V lost 6 bases, J lost 7 bases, and 13 bases lay in between. The CDR3 spells CASRRESREQYF. The CDR3 DNA sequence: TGTGCCAGCAGGCGTGAGAGTCGGGAGCAGTACTTC. The full variable domain, rest sourced from reference TRBV7-9 and TRBJ2-7, is DTGVSQNPRHKITKRGQNVTFRCDPISEHNRLYWYRQTLGQGPEFLTYFQNEAQLEKSRLLSDRFSAERPKGSFSTLEIQRTEQGDSAMYLCASRRESREQYFGPGTRLTVT.